This T cell receptor beta chain was recorded in a study of blood T cell repertoires in COVID-19. Study information: Sample material is recorded as cDNA or gDNA derived from T cells, B-cell-depleted T cells, or PBMCs.

Clones were read by immunoSEQ multiplex PCR, and TCRdb kept only the in-frame ones, dropping some. This table holds about 75,000 clones, just over 85% found once. The junction had 5 bases not matched to a gene; V was cut back by 5 bases and J by 4 bases. The CDR3 runs 15 residues. The germline V gene encodes CDR1 SGHNT and CDR2 YENEEA. The TCR sequence derives from a human donor in a cohort sampled during active COVID-19. The genes are TRBV11-3 and TRBJ2-3, with TRBD2 matching 11 bases. Sample: peripheral blood. The CDR3 sequence: CASSATSGVADTQYF. For the CDR3, the DNA is TGTGCCAGCAGCGCGACTAGCGGGGTCGCAGATACGCAGTATTTT.